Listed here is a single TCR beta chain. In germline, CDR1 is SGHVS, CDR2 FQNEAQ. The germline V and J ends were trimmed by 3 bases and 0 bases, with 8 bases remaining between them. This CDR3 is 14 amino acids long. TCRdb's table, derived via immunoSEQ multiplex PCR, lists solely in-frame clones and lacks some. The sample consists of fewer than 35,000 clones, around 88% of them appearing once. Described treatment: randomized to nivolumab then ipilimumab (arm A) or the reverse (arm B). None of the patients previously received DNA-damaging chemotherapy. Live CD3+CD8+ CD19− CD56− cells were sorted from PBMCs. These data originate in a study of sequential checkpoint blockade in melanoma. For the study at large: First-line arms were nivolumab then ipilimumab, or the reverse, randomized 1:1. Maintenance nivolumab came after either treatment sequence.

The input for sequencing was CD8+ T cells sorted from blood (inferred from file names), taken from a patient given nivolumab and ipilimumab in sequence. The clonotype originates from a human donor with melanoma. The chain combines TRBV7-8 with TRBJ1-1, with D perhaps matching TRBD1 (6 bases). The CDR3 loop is CASSFGQMNTEAFF. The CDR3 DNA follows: TGTGCCAGCAGCTTCGGACAGATGAACACTGAAGCTTTCTTT.